What follows are 13 T cell receptor beta chains derived from one specimen sequenced in a study of blood T cell repertoires in COVID-19. Produced via immunoSEQ multiplex PCR; TCRdb's table is partial and in-frame only. The table shows about 170,000 clones, with around four fifths occurring only once. The sequenced material came from peripheral blood. The receptors stem from a middle-aged man who had recovered from COVID-19.

This chain links TRBV6-2 or TRBV6-3 with TRBJ2-1, with D perhaps TRBD2 (6 bases). In germline, CDR1 is MNHEY, CDR2 SVGEGT. Trimming left V 3 bases short and J 6 bases short, with 15 bases between. The CDR3 contains 15 residues. In nucleotides, the CDR3 is TGTGCCAGCAGTTATCGACTAGGGGTAACCAATGAGCAGTTCTTC. It translates to CASSYRLGVTNEQFF.

The genes are TRBV11-3 and TRBJ1-3, with 8 positions matching TRBD1. The junction had 13 bases not matched to a gene; V was cut back by 5 bases and J by 4 bases. CDR1 is SGHNT and CDR2 is YENEEA in the germline V gene. CDR3 length equals 17 residues. The CDR3 nucleotides read TGTGCCAGCAGCCGGGACCGGACAGGGACTGTCGGAAACACCATATATTTT. Translated: CASSRDRTGTVGNTIYF. Full variable domain (rest looked up from reference TRBV11-3 and TRBJ1-3): EAGVVQSPRYKIIEKKQPVAFWCNPISGHNTLYWYLQNLGQGPELLIRYENEEAVDDSQLPKDRFSAERLKGVDSTLKIQPAELGDSAVYLCASSRDRTGTVGNTIYFGEGSWLTVV.

The chain carries TRBV7-9 and TRBJ2-2; 7 bases map to TRBD1. The CDR3 is made up of 18 amino acids. CDR1 is SEHNR and CDR2 is FQNEAQ in the germline V gene (reference sequence). Trimming cost V 5 bases and J 3 bases; bases outside gene matches: 15. In DNA, the CDR3 is TGTGCCAGCAGCCCACCCCGCCTGGGACAGAGATACACCGGGGAGCTGTTTTTT. Translated: CASSPPRLGQRYTGELFF.

DNA for the CDR3: TGTGCCAGCAGCCAATTGAGGGGACAGGGGGCGCGATGGGATGGCTACACCTTC. Protein: CASSQLRGQGARWDGYTF. The chain links TRBV3-1 (or the pseudogene TRBV3-2) to TRBJ1-2, with 12 bases matching TRBD1. Germline V lookup: CDR1 LGHDT, CDR2 YNNKEL (reference sequence). V lost 2 bases to trimming and J lost 6 bases; unmatched junction nucleotides: 13. The CDR3 spans 18 residues.

This chain uses TRBV9 with TRBJ1-1; D gene ambiguous. V was shortened by 4 bases and J by 10 bases, with 20 bases between the two germline ends. This CDR3 has 14 amino acids. The germline V gene encodes CDR1 SGDLS and CDR2 YYNGEE. CDR3 loop: CASSRGDKQRVAFF. The CDR3 region has the DNA TGTGCCAGCAGCCGCGGGGATAAGCAACGGGTAGCTTTCTTT. Based on the CDR3 plus reference TRBV9 and TRBJ1-1, the full variable domain is DSGVTQTPKHLITATGQRVTLRCSPRSGDLSVYWYQQSLDQGLQFLIQYYNGEERAKGNILERFSAQQFPDLHSELNLSSLELGDSALYFCASSRGDKQRVAFFGQGTRLTVV.

The rearrangement joins TRBV6-5 to TRBJ2-1; TRBD2 matches 9 bases. The CDR3 runs to 14 residues. After removal of 0 bases from V and 10 bases from J, the junction contained 4 bases not matched to a gene. Per the germline V gene, CDR1 is MNHEY and CDR2 is SVGAGI. The CDR3 sequence: CASSYSSSGVEQFF. The CDR3 DNA reads TGTGCCAGCAGTTACTCCTCTAGCGGGGTGGAGCAGTTCTTC.

V is TRBV6-5 and J is TRBJ1-5; D not resolved. Trimming shortened V by 4 bases and J by 0 bases, and 10 bases separated the two germline ends. In germline, CDR1 is MNHEY, CDR2 SVGAGI. The CDR3 runs 15 residues. CDR3 sequence: CASSSGVNSNQPQHF. CDR3 bases: TGTGCCAGCAGTTCCGGGGTTAATAGCAATCAGCCCCAGCATTTT.

This chain uses TRBV29-1 with TRBJ2-1; 8 bases are a match to TRBD2. Germline lookup yields CDR1 SQVTM and CDR2 ANQGSEA. The length of the CDR3 is 16 residues. V shed 1 base and J 5 bases; nucleotides not matched to a gene: 10. DNA of the CDR3: TGCAGCGTTGAAGGAAGTCTAGCGGGCTACAACAATGAGCAGTTCTTC. It translates to CSVEGSLAGYNNEQFF.

The V and J genes are TRBV19 and TRBJ1-2; no definite D call. Germline assignment: CDR1 LNHDA and CDR2 SQIVND (reference sequence). The CDR3 contains 14 residues. Trimming removed 7 bases from V and 4 bases from J, with 16 bases in between. The CDR3 DNA follows: TGTGCCAGTAATGCCCAGTCGAATATCTATGGCTACACCTTC. Translated, it gives CASNAQSNIYGYTF. The full variable domain, completed using reference TRBV19 and TRBJ1-2, is DGGITQSPKYLFRKEGQNVTLSCEQNLNHDAMYWYRQDPGQGLRLIYYSQIVNDFQKGDIAEGYSVSREKKESFPLTVTSAQKNPTAFYLCASNAQSNIYGYTFGSGTRLTVV.

The chain has TRBV3-1 (or the pseudogene TRBV3-2) and TRBJ1-1; D gene uncertain. The CDR3 contains 12 residues. CDR1 and CDR2 (germline): LGHDT, YNNKEL (reference sequence). The V end was cut by 1 base, the J end by 10 bases, with 10 bases between. The CDR3 DNA sequence: TGTGCCAGCAGCCAAGGTAGCCTGGGAGCTTTCTTT. Protein: CASSQGSLGAFF.

CDR3 nucleotide sequence: TGCGCCAGCAGCCCAATCCTCCTAGCGACCGAGCAGTACTTC. This gives the protein CASSPILLATEQYF. The chain uses TRBV4-3 and TRBJ2-7, with D possibly matching TRBD2 (6 bases). The CDR3 contains 14 residues. V was shortened by 4 bases and J by 6 bases, with 16 bases between the two germline ends. CDR1 LGHNA and CDR2 YSLEER come from the germline V gene.

This chain links TRBV18 with TRBJ1-1; D remains unclear. V was clipped by 2 bases and J by 4 bases, with 11 bases between them. In germline, CDR1 is KGHSH, CDR2 LQKENI. The CDR3 has 14 amino acids. The CDR3 protein is CASSPDVTGTEAFF. CDR3 coding DNA: TGTGCCAGCTCACCAGACGTCACGGGCACTGAAGCTTTCTTT. Using reference TRBV18 and TRBJ1-1 for the parts outside the CDR3, the full variable domain is NAGVMQNPRHLVRRRGQEARLRCSPMKGHSHVYWYRQLPEEGLKFMVYLQKENIIDESGMPKERFSAEFPKEGPSILRIQQVVRGDSAAYFCASSPDVTGTEAFFGQGTRLTVV.

The chain is built from TRBV5-6 and TRBJ2-7; D may be TRBD1 (6 bases). V was shortened by 1 base and J by 5 bases, with 13 bases between the two germline ends. Germline V gene lookup returns CDR1 SGHDT and CDR2 YYEEEE. This CDR3 region has 14 residues. CDR3 DNA: TGTGCCAGCAGCTTGTTCAACAGGGTCCACGAGCAGTACTTC. Translating it yields CASSLFNRVHEQYF.